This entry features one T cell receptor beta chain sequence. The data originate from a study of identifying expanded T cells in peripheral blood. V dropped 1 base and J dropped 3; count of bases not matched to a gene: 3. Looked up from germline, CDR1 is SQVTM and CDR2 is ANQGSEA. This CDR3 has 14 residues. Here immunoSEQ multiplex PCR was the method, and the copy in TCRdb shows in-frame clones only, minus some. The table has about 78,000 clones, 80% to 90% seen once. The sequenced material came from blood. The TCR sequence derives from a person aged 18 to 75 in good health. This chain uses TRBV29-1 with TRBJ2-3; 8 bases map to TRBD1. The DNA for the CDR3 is TGCAGCGTTGAAGGACAGGGGAATACAGATACGCAGTATTTT. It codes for CSVEGQGNTDTQYF.